Listed here are 26 T cell receptor beta chains from one sample, sequenced in a study of cytotoxic CD8 clonotypes in ibrutinib-treated CLL listed by TCRdb under 2021. Library preparation was by the immunoSEQ multiplex PCR assay. As stored in TCRdb, this immuneACCESS dataset retains in-frame rearrangements with V and J assigned. A fraction of the clones does not appear; measured against another copy, unresolved V genes explain less than half of the discrepancy, and the remainder lacks a known reason. This sample gives some 70,000 clones in total; 90% of them show up just once. 3.1% of the sample comes from the top ten. The meaning of the sample's time point label: about 11 months on ibrutinib. The sequences come from PBMCs, collected after 12 months of ibrutinib treatment. The receptors were sampled from a human donor with chronic lymphocytic leukemia.

This chain uses TRBV30 with TRBJ2-5, with D possibly being TRBD1 (6 bases). V dropped 5 bases and J dropped 2 bases, with 21 bases sitting between them. The germline CDR1 and CDR2 sequences are GTSNPN and SVGIG (reference sequence). The CDR3 runs 16 residues. Here the CDR3 reads CAWAGTWTETQETQYF. Here the CDR3 DNA reads TGTGCCTGGGCCGGCACTTGGACAGAAACACAAGAGACCCAGTACTTC.

The rearrangement links TRBV5-1 to TRBJ1-4; 7 bases are a match to TRBD1. This CDR3 region has 14 residues. After removal of 3 bases from V and 8 bases from J, the junction contained 7 bases not matched to a gene. Germline CDR1 reads SGHRS; CDR2 reads YFSETQ. The CDR3 coding sequence is TGCGCCAGCAGCTCAACGACAGGGCGGGAAAAACTGTTTTTT. It translates to CASSSTTGREKLFF.

The sample holds one count of this clone. The genes are TRBV29-1 and TRBJ2-7; TRBD1 agrees at 9 bases. The CDR3 contains 16 residues. From germline, CDR1 is SQVTM and CDR2 ANQGSEA. J lost 4 bases, V lost 4 bases, and 14 bases had no gene match. The CDR3 here is CSVVDSEEQGAYEQYF. For the CDR3, the DNA is TGCAGCGTTGTAGATAGTGAAGAACAGGGGGCTTACGAGCAGTACTTC.

The V call is TRBV5-4, the J call TRBJ2-7; 8 bases are a match to TRBD2. The germline CDR1 and CDR2 sequences are SGHNT and YYREEE (reference sequence). Trimming took 4 bases from V and 7 from J; bases not matched to a gene: 10. The CDR3 runs to 14 residues. The CDR3 reads CASSRRDSGGEQYF. CDR3 sequence (DNA): TGTGCCAGCAGCAGGAGGGACTCGGGGGGGGAGCAGTACTTC.

This sequence joins TRBV6-5 and TRBJ1-1, with a tentative D call TRBD1 (5 bases). CDR1 MNHEY and CDR2 SVGAGI come from the germline V gene. The V end was cut by 6 bases, the J end by 7 bases, with 18 bases between. This CDR3 contains 14 residues. The CDR3 region has the DNA TGTGCCAGCAGAGCGCCCGGGGGTTACGGTGAAGCTTTCTTT. Protein sequence: CASRAPGGYGEAFF.

The chain uses TRBV27 and TRBJ1-1; D is undetermined. The CDR3 sequence is 14 residues long. Germline V gene sequence: CDR1 MNHEY, CDR2 SMNVEV (reference sequence). V was clipped by 3 bases and J by 0 bases, with 8 bases between them. CDR3 sequence (DNA): TGTGCCAGCAGTTTTAGGGAGCTGAACACTGAAGCTTTCTTT. Its translation: CASSFRELNTEAFF.

This clone was seen only once. The chain links TRBV5-3 to TRBJ1-2, with unresolved D. TRBV5-3 is identified as an open reading frame with a role that is uncertain. CDR3 length: 16 amino acids. V was pared by 4 bases and J by 3 bases, with 19 bases between. CDR3 amino acids: CARSRAIIWGHYGYTF. CDR3 nucleotide sequence: TGTGCCAGAAGCAGAGCGATTATTTGGGGTCACTATGGCTACACCTTC.

The rearrangement joins TRBV6-5 to TRBJ2-5; D is perhaps TRBD1 or TRBD2 (5 bases each). The CDR3 consists of 14 residues. Looked up from germline, CDR1 is MNHEY and CDR2 is SVGAGI. V was trimmed by 6 bases and J by 3 bases, leaving 14 bases between them. The CDR3 DNA reads TGTGCCAGCAGCAAAACAGCGGACAAAGAGACCCAGTACTTC. This codes for CASSKTADKETQYF.

The J gene is TRBJ2-2, the V gene TRBV19; 9 bases fit TRBD2. Germline CDR1 LNHDA, CDR2 SQIVND (reference sequence). V shed 5 bases, J shed 6 bases, and the junction held 7 bases outside the gene matches. The CDR3 has 15 residues. This CDR3 is CASSRTSVSPGELFF. CDR3 DNA sequence: TGTGCCAGTAGTCGGACTAGCGTGTCGCCCGGGGAGCTGTTTTTT.

The chain uses TRBV19 and TRBJ2-5, with D perhaps TRBD2 (6 bases). Germline CDR1 and CDR2: LNHDA and SQIVND (reference sequence). This CDR3 is 13 amino acids long. Trimming removed 6 bases at V and 1 base at J, with 9 bases between. This CDR3 is CASSREPQETQYF. The CDR3 region has the DNA TGTGCCAGTAGCCGGGAGCCCCAAGAGACCCAGTACTTC.

The V gene is TRBV7-6, the J gene TRBJ2-1; D perhaps matches TRBD2 (6 bases). Trimming stripped 5 bases from V and 5 bases from J, with 16 bases between. Germline V gene sequence: CDR1 SGHVS, CDR2 FNYEAQ. There are 15 residues in the CDR3. This CDR3 is CASSVGSGLHNEQFF. The CDR3 DNA follows: TGTGCCAGCAGCGTAGGATCGGGACTTCACAATGAGCAGTTCTTC.

The V and J genes are TRBV6-6 and TRBJ2-7, with 7 bases identical to TRBD2. The trim removed 8 bases at V and 1 base at J, leaving 11 bases unmatched. Germline CDR1 is MNHNY and CDR2 is SVGAGI (reference sequence). CDR3 length: 15 residues. CDR3 loop: CASRDKASGSYEQYF. The DNA of the CDR3 is TGTGCCAGCCGCGATAAGGCTAGCGGTTCCTACGAGCAGTACTTC.

The V and J genes are TRBV11-2 and TRBJ2-3; 11 bases are shared with TRBD2. The germline V gene has CDR1 SGHAT and CDR2 FQNNGV. J gave up 0 bases and V 4 bases, and 3 bases lay outside the gene matches. CDR3 size: 16 residues. The CDR3 DNA is TGTGCCAGCAGCTCGGGACTAGCGGCTAGCACAGATACGCAGTATTTT. Translation: CASSSGLAASTDTQYF.

This clone occurred once. The DNA of the CDR3 is TGTGCCAGCAGTGGCCGGACAGTTCTCGGCAATCAGCCCCAGCATTTT. This codes for CASSGRTVLGNQPQHF. This rearrangement joins TRBV6-1 to TRBJ1-5; D is possibly TRBD1 (6 bases). CDR1 and CDR2 from the germline V gene are MNHNS and SASEGT. The CDR3 spans 16 residues. V was clipped by 4 bases and J by 2 bases, with 15 bases between them.

The chain employs TRBV28 and TRBJ2-6; D gene uncertain. V lost 9 bases to trimming and J lost 4 bases, with 22 bases between them. In germline, CDR1 is MDHEN, CDR2 SYDVKM. This CDR3 has 17 residues. The CDR3 sequence: CASSFLLWEKGANVLTF. DNA for the CDR3: TGTGCCAGTTCATTTTTATTGTGGGAAAAAGGGGCCAACGTCCTGACTTTC.

The gene calls are TRBV30 and TRBJ2-5; 7 bases line up with TRBD2. The J segment lost 4 bases and the V segment lost 2 bases, leaving 10 bases of the junction unmatched. The CDR3 totals 15 residues. CDR1 is GTSNPN and CDR2 is SVGIG in the germline V gene (reference sequence). CDR3 loop: CAWSLAGWIGETQYF. CDR3 sequence (DNA): TGTGCCTGGAGTTTAGCGGGTTGGATTGGAGAGACCCAGTACTTC.

The gene calls are TRBV21-1 and TRBJ2-7; the tabulated D call, TRBD1, remains unverified against the DNA. TRBV21-1 is recorded as a pseudogene. This CDR3 contains 15 residues. The CDR3 spells CASSKEPTGGDEQYF. The CDR3 DNA is TGTGCCAGCAGCAAAGAGCCGACAGGGGGCGACGAGCAGTACTTC.

The CDR3 sequence: CASSFSYSGANVLTF. The CDR3 DNA is TGTGCCAGCAGTTTCAGTTACTCTGGGGCCAACGTCCTGACTTTC. The V call is TRBV27, the J call TRBJ2-6; D not resolved. Germline V lookup: CDR1 MNHEY, CDR2 SMNVEV (reference sequence). CDR3 length: 15 residues. Between the trimmed V and J ends, which lost 3 bases and 0 bases, there was a span of 6 bases.

The chain is built from TRBV5-1 and TRBJ2-3, with TRBD2 matching 13 bases. In germline, CDR1 is SGHRS, CDR2 YFSETQ. The CDR3 covers 17 residues. The trim removed 2 bases at V and 3 bases at J, leaving 6 bases unmatched. In nucleotides, the CDR3 is TGCGCCAGCAGCTTTGGACTAGCGGGAGACGCGACAGATACGCAGTATTTT. Its translation: CASSFGLAGDATDTQYF.

V usage is TRBV4-3 and J usage is TRBJ2-7; TRBD1 matches 7 bases. V gave up 3 bases and J gave up 5 bases; unmatched junction bases: 19. Germline V gene sequence: CDR1 LGHNA, CDR2 YSLEER. The CDR3 is made up of 18 amino acids. In DNA form, the CDR3 reads TGCGCCAGCAGCCAGGACATAATGAGACAGGGTTTTCGGGACGAGCAGTACTTC. Its translation: CASSQDIMRQGFRDEQYF.

This chain uses TRBV4-1 with TRBJ2-1; 16 bases fit TRBD2. V was pared by 1 base and J by 9 bases, with 12 bases of the junction left unmatched. This CDR3 has 19 residues. CDR1 is MGHRA and CDR2 is YSYEKL in the germline V gene. In nucleotides, the CDR3 is TGCGCCAGCAGCCAAGTGAAGGGACTAGCGGGAGGGCGGGGGACTGAGCAGTTCTTC. Amino acid sequence: CASSQVKGLAGGRGTEQFF.

The rearrangement joins TRBV19 to TRBJ2-7, with D possibly being TRBD1 (5 bases). CDR3 length: 12 amino acids. V was pared by 3 bases and J by 10 bases, with 13 bases between. Germline assignment: CDR1 LNHDA and CDR2 SQIVND (reference sequence). CDR3 region: CASSMTDSDQYF. DNA for the CDR3: TGTGCCAGTAGTATGACAGATTCGGATCAGTACTTC.

This clone was detected once. The chain recombines TRBV11-3 with TRBJ1-4; weak D call: TRBD1 (6 bases). Germline CDR1 and CDR2: SGHNT and YENEEA. Trimming took off 5 bases at V and 4 bases at J, with 11 bases between the two ends. CDR3 size: 14 residues. As DNA, the CDR3 is TGTGCCAGCAGCCTTACAGGGAATAATGAAAAACTGTTTTTT. This gives the protein CASSLTGNNEKLFF.

The V and J genes are TRBV5-1 and TRBJ2-7; TRBD2 aligns across 13 bases. CDR3 length: 16 residues. CDR1 and CDR2 from the germline V gene are SGHRS and YFSETQ. The V and J ends lost 0 bases and 1 base, in that order; junction bases with no gene match: 1. Written as DNA, the CDR3 is TGCGCCAGCAGCTTGGGACTAGCGGGAGGATCCTACGAGCAGTACTTC. Translated, it gives CASSLGLAGGSYEQYF.

V usage is TRBV2 and J usage is TRBJ2-1; 10 bases fit TRBD2. The CDR3 is 18 amino acids. Germline V gene lookup returns CDR1 SNHLY and CDR2 FYNNEI. Trimming cost V 10 bases and J 0 bases; bases outside gene matches: 15. CDR3 coding DNA: TGTGCCACCCTCCGACTAGCGGGCCAAGATAACTCCTACAATGAGCAGTTCTTC. Residues: CATLRLAGQDNSYNEQFF.

This clone was recorded once. The chain links TRBV5-6 to TRBJ2-3; TRBD2 matches at 7 bases. CDR3 size: 19 residues. The germline CDR1 and CDR2 sequences are SGHDT and YYEEEE. V shed 3 bases and J 7 bases; nucleotides not matched to a gene: 23. CDR3 loop: CASSSKDYGRLGGVYTQYF. The CDR3 DNA follows: TGTGCCAGCAGCTCTAAGGACTACGGGAGGTTGGGAGGGGTGTATACGCAGTATTTT.